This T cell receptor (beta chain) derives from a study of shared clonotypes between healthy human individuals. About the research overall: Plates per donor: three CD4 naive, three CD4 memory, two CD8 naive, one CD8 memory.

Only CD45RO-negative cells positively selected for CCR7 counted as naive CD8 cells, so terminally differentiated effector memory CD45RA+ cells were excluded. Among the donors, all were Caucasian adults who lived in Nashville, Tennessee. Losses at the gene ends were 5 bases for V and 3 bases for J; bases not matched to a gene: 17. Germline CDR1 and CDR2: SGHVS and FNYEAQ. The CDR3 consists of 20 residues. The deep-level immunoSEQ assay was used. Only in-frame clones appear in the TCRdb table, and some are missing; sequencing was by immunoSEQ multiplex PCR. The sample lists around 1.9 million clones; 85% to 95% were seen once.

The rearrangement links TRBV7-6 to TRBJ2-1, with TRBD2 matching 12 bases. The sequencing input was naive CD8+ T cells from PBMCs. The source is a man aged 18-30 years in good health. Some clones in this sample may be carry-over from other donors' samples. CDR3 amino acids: CASSPETGTSGLLYYNEQFF. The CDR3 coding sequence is TGTGCCAGCAGCCCCGAGACCGGGACTAGCGGGCTACTATACTACAATGAGCAGTTCTTC.